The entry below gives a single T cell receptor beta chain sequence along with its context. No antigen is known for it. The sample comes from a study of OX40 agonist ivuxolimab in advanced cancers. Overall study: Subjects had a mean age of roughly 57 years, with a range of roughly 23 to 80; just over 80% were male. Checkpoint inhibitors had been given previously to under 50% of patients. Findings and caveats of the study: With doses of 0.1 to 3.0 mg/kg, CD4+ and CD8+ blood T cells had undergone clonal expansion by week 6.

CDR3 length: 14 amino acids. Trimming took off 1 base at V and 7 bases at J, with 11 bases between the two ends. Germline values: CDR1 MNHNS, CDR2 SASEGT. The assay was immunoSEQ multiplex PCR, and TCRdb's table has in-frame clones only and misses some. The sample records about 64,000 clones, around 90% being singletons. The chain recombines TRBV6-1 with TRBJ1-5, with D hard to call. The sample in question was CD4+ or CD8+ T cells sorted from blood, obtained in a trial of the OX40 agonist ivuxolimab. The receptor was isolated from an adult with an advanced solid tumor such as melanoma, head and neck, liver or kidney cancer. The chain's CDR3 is CASSEEGARQPQHF. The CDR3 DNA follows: TGTGCCAGCAGTGAAGAGGGTGCCCGGCAGCCCCAGCATTTT.